This T cell receptor (beta chain) was identified during a study of blood T cells in healthy people across ages. The wider study: Per every two T cells, about one barcoded beta molecule was captured by template switching.

Unmatched junction bases numbered 7, after V lost 4 bases and J lost 1 base. This CDR3 comprises 18 residues. CDR1 and CDR2 from the germline V gene are MGHRA and YSYEKL. A second PCR of roughly 7 to 11 cycles used a sample-barcoded 5' primer and a J-beta primer mix. Every molecule of cDNA carried a tag from a template-switch adaptor with 12 random nucleotides. TCRdb passed the 5' RACE reads through MiXCR, listing each CDR3 protein once. Among around 620,000 distinct CDR3 sequences listed, 25% to 30% were seen once. Peripheral blood, approximately 10 milliliters per donor, was collected. Per-sample yields of isolated PBMCs were at least 6 million.

The V and J genes are TRBV4-1 and TRBJ2-6, with TRBD1 identical over 10 bases. The sequenced sample was blood. This TCR came from a woman in her seventies in good health. The CDR3 region is CASSLRTGGLSGANVLTF. Here the CDR3 DNA reads TGCGCCAGCAGCCTCCGGACAGGGGGGCTATCTGGGGCCAACGTCCTGACTTTC.